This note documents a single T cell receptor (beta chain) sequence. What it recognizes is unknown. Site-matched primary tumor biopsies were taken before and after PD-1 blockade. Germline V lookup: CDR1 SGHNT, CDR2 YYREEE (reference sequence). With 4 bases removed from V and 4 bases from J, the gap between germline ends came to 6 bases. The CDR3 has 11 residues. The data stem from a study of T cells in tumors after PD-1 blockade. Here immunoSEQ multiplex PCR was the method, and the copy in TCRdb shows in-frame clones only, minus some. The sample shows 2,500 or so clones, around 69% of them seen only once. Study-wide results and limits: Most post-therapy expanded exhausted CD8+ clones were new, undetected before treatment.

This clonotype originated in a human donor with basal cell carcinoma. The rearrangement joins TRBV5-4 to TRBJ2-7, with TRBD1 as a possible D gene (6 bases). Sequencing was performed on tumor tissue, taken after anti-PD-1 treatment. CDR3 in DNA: TGTGCCAGCAGCCAGGGGTACGAGCAGTACTTC. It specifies CASSQGYEQYF.